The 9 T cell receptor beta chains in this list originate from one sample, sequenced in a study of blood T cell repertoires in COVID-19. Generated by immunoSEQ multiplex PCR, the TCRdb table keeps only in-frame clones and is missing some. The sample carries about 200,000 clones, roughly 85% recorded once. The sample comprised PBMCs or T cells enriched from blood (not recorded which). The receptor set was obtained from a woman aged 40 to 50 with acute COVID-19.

The CDR3 region has the DNA TGTGCCAGCTCCACGGGAGGATGGGAGACCCAGTACTTC. Translation gives CASSTGGWETQYF. V usage is TRBV18 and J usage is TRBJ2-5; 7 bases map to TRBD2. Germline V gene data show CDR1 as KGHSH and CDR2 as LQKENI. The CDR3 is made up of 13 amino acids. The V gene end was trimmed by 6 bases and the J gene end by 5 bases; junction bases not matched to a gene: 6.

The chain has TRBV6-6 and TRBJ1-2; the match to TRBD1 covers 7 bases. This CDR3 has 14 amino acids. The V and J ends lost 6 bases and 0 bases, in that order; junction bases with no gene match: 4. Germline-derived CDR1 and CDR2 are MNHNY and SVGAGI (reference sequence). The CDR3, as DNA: TGTGCCAGCAGCGGGACAGCCGCTAACTATGGCTACACCTTC. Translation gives CASSGTAANYGYTF.

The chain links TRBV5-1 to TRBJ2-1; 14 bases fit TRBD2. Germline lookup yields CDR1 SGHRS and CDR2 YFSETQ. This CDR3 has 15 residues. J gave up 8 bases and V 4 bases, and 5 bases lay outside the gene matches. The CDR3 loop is CASSTPGLAGDEQFF. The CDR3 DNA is TGCGCCAGCAGCACACCGGGACTAGCGGGAGATGAGCAGTTCTTC.

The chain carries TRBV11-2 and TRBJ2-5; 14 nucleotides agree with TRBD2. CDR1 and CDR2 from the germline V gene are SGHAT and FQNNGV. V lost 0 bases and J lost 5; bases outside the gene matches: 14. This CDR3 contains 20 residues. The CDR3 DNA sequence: TGTGCCAGCAGCTTAGATCGAGGGACTAGCGGGAGATCGCCAGGGGAGACCCAGTACTTC. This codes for CASSLDRGTSGRSPGETQYF. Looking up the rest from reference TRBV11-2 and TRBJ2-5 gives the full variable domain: EAGVAQSPRYKIIEKRQSVAFWCNPISGHATLYWYQQILGQGPKLLIQFQNNGVVDDSQLPKDRFSAERLKGVDSTLKIQPAKLEDSAVYLCASSLDRGTSGRSPGETQYFGPGTRLLVL.

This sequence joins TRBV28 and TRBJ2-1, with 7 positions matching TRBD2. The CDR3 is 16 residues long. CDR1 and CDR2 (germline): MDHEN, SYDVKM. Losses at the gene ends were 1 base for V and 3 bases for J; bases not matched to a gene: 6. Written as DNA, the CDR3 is TGTGCCAGCAGTTTATTGGCGGGAGTCTTCTACAATGAGCAGTTCTTC. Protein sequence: CASSLLAGVFYNEQFF.

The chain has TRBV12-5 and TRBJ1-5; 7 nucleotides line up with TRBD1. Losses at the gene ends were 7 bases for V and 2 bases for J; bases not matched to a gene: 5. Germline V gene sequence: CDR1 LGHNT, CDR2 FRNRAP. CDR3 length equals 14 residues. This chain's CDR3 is CASAIGTGNQPQHF. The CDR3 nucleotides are TGTGCTAGTGCCATAGGGACAGGCAATCAGCCCCAGCATTTT. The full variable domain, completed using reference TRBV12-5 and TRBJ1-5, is DARVTQTPRHKVTEMGQEVTMRCQPILGHNTVFWYRQTMMQGLELLAYFRNRAPLDDSGMPKDRFSAEMPDATLATLKIQPSEPRDSAVYFCASAIGTGNQPQHFGDGTRLSIL.

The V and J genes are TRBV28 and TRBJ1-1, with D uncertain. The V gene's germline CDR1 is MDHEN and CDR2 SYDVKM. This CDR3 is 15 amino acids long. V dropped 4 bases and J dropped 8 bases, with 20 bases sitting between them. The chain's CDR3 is CASSSPRAAGGEAFF. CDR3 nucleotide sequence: TGTGCCAGCAGTTCTCCAAGGGCCGCGGGAGGCGAAGCTTTCTTT.

The CDR3 loop reads CASSPPHQALAGGTYEQYF. The CDR3 DNA is TGTGCCAGCAGCCCCCCCCACCAAGCCTTGGCGGGGGGTACCTACGAGCAGTACTTC. The chain is built from TRBV7-9 and TRBJ2-7; 8 bases align to TRBD2. Germline V gives CDR1 SEHNR, CDR2 FQNEAQ (reference sequence). The CDR3 has 19 amino acids. V lost 5 bases to trimming and J lost 2 bases; unmatched junction nucleotides: 20.

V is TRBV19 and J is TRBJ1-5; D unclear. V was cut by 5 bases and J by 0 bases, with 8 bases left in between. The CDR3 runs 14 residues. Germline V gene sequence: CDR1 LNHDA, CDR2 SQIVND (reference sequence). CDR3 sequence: CASSPGNSNQPQHF. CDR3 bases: TGTGCCAGTAGTCCGGGAAATAGCAATCAGCCCCAGCATTTT. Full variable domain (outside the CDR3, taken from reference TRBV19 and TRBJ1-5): DGGITQSPKYLFRKEGQNVTLSCEQNLNHDAMYWYRQDPGQGLRLIYYSQIVNDFQKGDIAEGYSVSREKKESFPLTVTSAQKNPTAFYLCASSPGNSNQPQHFGDGTRLSIL.